This paragraph reports one TCR beta chain. This sample is part of a study of technical replicates of blood from several donors. Clones were read by immunoSEQ multiplex PCR, and TCRdb kept only the in-frame ones, dropping some. The data show 99,000 or so clones, with about 96% seen just once and roughly 0.19% held by the top ten. Trimming took off 2 bases at V and 0 bases at J, with 11 bases between the two ends. The CDR3 has 16 amino acids. The germline gives CDR1 MNHNY, CDR2 SVGAGI (reference sequence). This receptor was taken from a human donor in good health. The J gene is TRBJ2-1, the V gene TRBV6-6; maybe TRBD2 (5 bases). The sequenced sample consisted of T cells isolated from PBMCs. CDR3 region: CASSYKVRGSYNEQFF. In DNA, the CDR3 is TGTGCCAGCAGTTACAAGGTCCGGGGCTCCTACAATGAGCAGTTCTTC.